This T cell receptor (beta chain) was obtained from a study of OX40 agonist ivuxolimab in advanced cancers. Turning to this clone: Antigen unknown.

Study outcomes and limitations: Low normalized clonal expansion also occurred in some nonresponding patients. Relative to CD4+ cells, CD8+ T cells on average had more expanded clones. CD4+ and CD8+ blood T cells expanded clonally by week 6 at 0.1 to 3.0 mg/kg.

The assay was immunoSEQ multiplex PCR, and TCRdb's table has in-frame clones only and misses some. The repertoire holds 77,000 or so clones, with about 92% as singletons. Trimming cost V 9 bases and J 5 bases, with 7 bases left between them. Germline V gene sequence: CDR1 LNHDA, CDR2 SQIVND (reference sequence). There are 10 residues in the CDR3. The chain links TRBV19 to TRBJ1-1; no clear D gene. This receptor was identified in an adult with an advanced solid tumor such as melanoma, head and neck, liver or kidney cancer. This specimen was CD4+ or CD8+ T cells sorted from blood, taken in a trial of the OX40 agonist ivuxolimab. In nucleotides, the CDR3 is TGTGCCAGCCAGGCGACTGAAGCTTTCTTT. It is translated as CASQATEAFF.